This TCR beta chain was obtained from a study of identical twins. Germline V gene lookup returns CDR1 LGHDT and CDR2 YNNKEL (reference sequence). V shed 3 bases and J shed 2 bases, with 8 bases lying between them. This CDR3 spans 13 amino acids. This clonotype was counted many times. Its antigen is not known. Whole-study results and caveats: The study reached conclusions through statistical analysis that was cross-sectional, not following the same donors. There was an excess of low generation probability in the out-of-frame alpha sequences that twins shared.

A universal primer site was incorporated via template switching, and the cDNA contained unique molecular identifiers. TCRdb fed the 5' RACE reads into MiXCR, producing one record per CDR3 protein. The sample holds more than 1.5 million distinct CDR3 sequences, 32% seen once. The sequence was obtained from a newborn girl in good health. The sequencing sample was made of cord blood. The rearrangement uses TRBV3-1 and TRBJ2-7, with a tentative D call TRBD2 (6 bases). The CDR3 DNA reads TGTGCCAGCAGCCAGGGGGGAACCTACGAGCAGTACTTC. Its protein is CASSQGGTYEQYF.